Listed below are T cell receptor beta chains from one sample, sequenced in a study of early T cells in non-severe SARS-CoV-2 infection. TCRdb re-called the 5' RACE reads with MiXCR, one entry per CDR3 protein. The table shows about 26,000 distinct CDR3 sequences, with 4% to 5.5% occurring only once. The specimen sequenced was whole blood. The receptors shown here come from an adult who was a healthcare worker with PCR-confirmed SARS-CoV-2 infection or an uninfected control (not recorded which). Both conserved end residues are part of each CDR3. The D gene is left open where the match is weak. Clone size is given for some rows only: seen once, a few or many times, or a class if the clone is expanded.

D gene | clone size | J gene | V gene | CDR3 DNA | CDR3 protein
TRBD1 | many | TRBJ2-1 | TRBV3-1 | TGTGCCAGCAGCCAACGACAGGGCGGTTTTTCCTACAATGAGCAGTTCTTC | CASSQRQGGFSYNEQFF
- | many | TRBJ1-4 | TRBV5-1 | TGCGCCAGCAGCTTGGGACAGGCTAATAATGAAAAACTGTTTTTT | CASSLGQANNEKLFF
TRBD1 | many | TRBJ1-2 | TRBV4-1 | TGCGCCAGCAGCCAAGGACAGGGGGCGGACGGCTACACCTTC | CASSQGQGADGYTF
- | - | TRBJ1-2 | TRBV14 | TGTGCCAGCAGTAAGGGGGGCGCCAGGAACTATGGCTACACCTTC | CASSKGGARNYGYTF
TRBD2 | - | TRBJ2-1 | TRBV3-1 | TGTGCCAGCAGCCATCGGCTAGCGGGCCACTGGGAGCAGTTCTTC | CASSHRLAGHWEQFF
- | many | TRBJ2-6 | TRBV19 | TGTGCCAGTAGTATAGAGCACAGGGCTCATGGGGCCAACGTCCTGACTTTC | CASSIEHRAHGANVLTF
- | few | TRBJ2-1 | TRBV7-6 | TGTGCCAGCAGCTTAGAACGCGACAATGAGCAGTTCTTC | CASSLERDNEQFF
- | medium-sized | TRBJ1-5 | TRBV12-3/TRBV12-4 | TGTGCCAGCAGTCCCATGAACCAGCCCCAGCATTTT | CASSPMNQPQHF
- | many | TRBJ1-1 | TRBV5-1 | TGCGCCAGCAGCCAGGGGCGGAACACTGAAGCTTTCTTT | CASSQGRNTEAFF
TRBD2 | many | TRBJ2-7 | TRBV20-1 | TGCAGTGCTGTCCGGGCGGGGGGCCGTTCGGAGCAGTACTTC | CSAVRAGGRSEQYF
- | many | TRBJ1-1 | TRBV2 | TGTGCCAGCAGTGAAGCGGCACAGGGTTTAACTGAAGCTTTCTTT | CASSEAAQGLTEAFF
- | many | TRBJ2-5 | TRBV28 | TGTGCCAGCAGTGCCCGGCGGACCCAGTACTTC | CASSARRTQYF
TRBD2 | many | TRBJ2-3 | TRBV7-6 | TGTGCCAGCAGCTCAAGAAGCGGGGGGTGGGTAGATACGCAGTATTTT | CASSSRSGGWVDTQYF
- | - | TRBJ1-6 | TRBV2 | TGTGCCAGCAGTGTGGTTCGACAGGATAATTCACCCCTCCACTTT | CASSVVRQDNSPLHF
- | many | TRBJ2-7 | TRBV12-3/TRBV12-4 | TGTGCCAGCCCCCCGGGAGTTATCCCCGACGAGCAGTACTTC | CASPPGVIPDEQYF
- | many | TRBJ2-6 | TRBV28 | TGTGCCAGCAGTTTAGGTTCGCAGGGGACGATTAGGGCCAACGTCCTGACTTTC | CASSLGSQGTIRANVLTF
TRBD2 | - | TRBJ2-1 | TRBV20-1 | TGCAGTGCCCCTGGGGGGACTAGCGGCTACAATGAGCAGTTCTTC | CSAPGGTSGYNEQFF
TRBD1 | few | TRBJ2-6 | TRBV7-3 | TGTGCCAGCAGCGCCCCGACAGGGGCCCTAAGCTCTGGGGCCAACGTCCTGACTTTC | CASSAPTGALSSGANVLTF
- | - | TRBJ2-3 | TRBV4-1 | TGCGCCAGCAGCCAAGAAGTTCAGGGCGCAGATACGCAGTATTTT | CASSQEVQGADTQYF
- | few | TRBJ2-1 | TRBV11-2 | TGTGCCAGCAGCTTAGGGGGAGGGGGCATCTTTAATGAGCAGTTCTTC | CASSLGGGGIFNEQFF
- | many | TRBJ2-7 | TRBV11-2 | TGTGCCAGCAGCTTACGAGCGAGGGAGTACGAGCAGTACTTC | CASSLRAREYEQYF
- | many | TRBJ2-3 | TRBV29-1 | TGCAGCGTTGAAAAGGTGGCGGGTTTGGGTGGTTTGGATACGCAGTATTTT | CSVEKVAGLGGLDTQYF
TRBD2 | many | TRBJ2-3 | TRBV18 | TGTGCCAGCTCCGTTGCGGGGGGGCAACCAGATACGCAGTATTTT | CASSVAGGQPDTQYF
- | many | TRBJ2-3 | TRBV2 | TGTGCCAGCCCCGGAGTGGGCCACCGGAGAGATACGCAGTATTTT | CASPGVGHRRDTQYF
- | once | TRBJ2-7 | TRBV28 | TGTGCCAGCAGTTCCGACAGGAGCCCTGCCTACGAGCAGTACTTC | CASSSDRSPAYEQYF
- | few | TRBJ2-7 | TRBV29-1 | TGCAGCGCACTAGGGGGACGAACCTACGAGCAGTACTTC | CSALGGRTYEQYF
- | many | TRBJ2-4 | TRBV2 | TGTGCCAGCAGGGGCTGGGGAGAAAACATTCAGTACTTC | CASRGWGENIQYF
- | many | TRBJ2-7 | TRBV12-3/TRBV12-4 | TGTGCCAGCAGTTTATCGGAACAGGGTCACAATTGGGAGCAGTACTTC | CASSLSEQGHNWEQYF
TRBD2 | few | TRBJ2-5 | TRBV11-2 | TGTGCCAGCAGCTTAGGACTAGCGGGAGTAGAGACCCAGTACTTC | CASSLGLAGVETQYF
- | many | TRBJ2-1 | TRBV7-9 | TGTGCCAGCAGTCAAACGCTTAGGGGGAATGAGCAGTTCTTC | CASSQTLRGNEQFF
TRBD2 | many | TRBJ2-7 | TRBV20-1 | TGCAGTGCTAGGGAGCGGGAGTACGAGCAGTACTTC | CSAREREYEQYF
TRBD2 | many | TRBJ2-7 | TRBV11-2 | TGTGCCAGCAGCCCCTCCAGCGGGAATGGGATCGAGCAGTACTTC | CASSPSSGNGIEQYF